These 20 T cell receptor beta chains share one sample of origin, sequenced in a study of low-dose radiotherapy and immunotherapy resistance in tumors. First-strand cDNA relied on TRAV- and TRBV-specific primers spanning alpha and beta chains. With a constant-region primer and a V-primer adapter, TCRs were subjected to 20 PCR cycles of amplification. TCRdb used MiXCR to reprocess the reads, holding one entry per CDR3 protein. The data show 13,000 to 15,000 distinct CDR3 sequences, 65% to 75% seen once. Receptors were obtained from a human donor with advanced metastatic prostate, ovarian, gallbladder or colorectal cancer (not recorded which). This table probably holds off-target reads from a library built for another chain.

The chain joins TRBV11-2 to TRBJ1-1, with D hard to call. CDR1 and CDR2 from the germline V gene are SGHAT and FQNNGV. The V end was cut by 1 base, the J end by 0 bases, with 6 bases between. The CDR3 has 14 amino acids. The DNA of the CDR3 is TGTGCCAGCAGCTTAGCAGGTCTGAACACTGAAGCTTTCTTT. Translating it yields CASSLAGLNTEAFF.

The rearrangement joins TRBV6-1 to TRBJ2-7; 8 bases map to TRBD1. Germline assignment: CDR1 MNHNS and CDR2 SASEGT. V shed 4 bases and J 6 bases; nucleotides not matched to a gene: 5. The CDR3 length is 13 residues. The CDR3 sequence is CASSGGQGAEQYF. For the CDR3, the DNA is TGTGCCAGCAGTGGAGGACAGGGCGCCGAGCAGTACTTC.

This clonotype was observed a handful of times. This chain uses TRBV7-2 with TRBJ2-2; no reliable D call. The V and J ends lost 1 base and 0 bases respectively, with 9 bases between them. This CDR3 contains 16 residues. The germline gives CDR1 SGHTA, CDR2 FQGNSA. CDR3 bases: TGTGCCAGCAGCTTAGGGTCAGCTGCGAACACCGGGGAGCTGTTTTTT. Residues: CASSLGSAANTGELFF.

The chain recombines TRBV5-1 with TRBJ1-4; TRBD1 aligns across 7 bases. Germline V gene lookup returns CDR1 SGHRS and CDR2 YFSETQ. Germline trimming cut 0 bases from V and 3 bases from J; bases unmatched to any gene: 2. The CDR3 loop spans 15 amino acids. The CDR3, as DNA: TGCGCCAGCAGCTTGGGTACAGGGGCTAATGAAAAACTGTTTTTT. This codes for CASSLGTGANEKLFF.

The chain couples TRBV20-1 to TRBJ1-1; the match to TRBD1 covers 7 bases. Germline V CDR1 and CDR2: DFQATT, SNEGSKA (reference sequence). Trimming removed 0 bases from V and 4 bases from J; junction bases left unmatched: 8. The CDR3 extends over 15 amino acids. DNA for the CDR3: TGCAGTGCTAGAGATGGGGGACAGACATCCACTGAAGCTTTCTTT. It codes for CSARDGGQTSTEAFF.

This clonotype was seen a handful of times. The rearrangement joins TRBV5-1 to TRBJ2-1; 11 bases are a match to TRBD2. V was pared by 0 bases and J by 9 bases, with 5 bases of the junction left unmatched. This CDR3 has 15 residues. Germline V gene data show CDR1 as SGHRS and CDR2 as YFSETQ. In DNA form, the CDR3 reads TGCGCCAGCAGCTTGGTAGCGGGGGGGTCCGGTGAGCAGTTCTTC. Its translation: CASSLVAGGSGEQFF.

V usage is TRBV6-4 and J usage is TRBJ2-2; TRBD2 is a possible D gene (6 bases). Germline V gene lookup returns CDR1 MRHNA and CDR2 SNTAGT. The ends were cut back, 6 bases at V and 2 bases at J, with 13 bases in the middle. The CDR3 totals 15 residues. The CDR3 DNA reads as TGTGCCAGCAGCCCCGGAGGGGACAACACCGGGGAGCTGTTTTTT. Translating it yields CASSPGGDNTGELFF.

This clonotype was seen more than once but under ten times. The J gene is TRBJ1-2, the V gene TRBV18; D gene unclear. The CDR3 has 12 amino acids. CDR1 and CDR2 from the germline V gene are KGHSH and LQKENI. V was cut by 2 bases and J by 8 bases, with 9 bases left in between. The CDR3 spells CASSPGQLGYTF. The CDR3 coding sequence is TGTGCCAGCTCACCAGGCCAATTAGGCTACACCTTC.

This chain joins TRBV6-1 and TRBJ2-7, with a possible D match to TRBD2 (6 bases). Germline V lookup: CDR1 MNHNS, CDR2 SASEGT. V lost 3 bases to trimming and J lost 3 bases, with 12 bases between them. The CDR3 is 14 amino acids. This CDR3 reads CASSERRVDYEQYF. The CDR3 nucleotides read TGTGCCAGCAGTGAGCGGAGGGTGGACTACGAGCAGTACTTC.

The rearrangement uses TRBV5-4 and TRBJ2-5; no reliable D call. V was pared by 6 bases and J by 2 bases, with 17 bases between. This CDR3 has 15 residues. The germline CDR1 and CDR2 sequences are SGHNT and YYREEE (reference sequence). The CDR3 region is CASTVSLSEQETQYF. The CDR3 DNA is TGTGCCAGCACCGTGAGCTTATCCGAACAAGAGACCCAGTACTTC.

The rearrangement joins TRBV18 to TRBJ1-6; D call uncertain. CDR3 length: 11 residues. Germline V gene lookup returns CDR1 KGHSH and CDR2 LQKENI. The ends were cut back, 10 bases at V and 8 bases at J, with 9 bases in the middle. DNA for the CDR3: TGTGCCACCCCCGGGGATTCACCCCTCCACTTT. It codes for CATPGDSPLHF.

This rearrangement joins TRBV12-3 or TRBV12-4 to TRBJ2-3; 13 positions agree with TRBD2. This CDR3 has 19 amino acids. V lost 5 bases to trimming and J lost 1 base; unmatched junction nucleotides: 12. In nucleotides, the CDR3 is TGTGCCAGCAGTGCCCCCCGGACTAGCGGGGGCGGGGGCACAGATACGCAGTATTTT. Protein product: CASSAPRTSGGGGTDTQYF.

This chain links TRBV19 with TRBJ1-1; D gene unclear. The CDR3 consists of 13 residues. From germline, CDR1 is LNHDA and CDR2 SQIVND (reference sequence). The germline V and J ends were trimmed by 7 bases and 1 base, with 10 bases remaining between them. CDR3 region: CASTVGTNTEAFF. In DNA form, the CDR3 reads TGTGCCAGTACTGTGGGTACGAACACTGAAGCTTTCTTT.

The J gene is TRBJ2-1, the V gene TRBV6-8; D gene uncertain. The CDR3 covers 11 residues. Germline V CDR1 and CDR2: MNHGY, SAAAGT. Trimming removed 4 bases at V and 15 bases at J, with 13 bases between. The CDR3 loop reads CASSSARHAFF. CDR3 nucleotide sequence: TGTGCCAGCAGTTCGGCCAGACACGCGTTCTTC.

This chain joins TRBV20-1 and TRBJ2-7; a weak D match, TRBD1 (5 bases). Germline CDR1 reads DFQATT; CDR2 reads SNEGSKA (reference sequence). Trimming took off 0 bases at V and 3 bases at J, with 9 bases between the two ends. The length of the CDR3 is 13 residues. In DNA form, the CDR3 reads TGCAGTGCTAGAGAGACAGTTGACTACGAGCAGTACTTC. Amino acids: CSARETVDYEQYF.

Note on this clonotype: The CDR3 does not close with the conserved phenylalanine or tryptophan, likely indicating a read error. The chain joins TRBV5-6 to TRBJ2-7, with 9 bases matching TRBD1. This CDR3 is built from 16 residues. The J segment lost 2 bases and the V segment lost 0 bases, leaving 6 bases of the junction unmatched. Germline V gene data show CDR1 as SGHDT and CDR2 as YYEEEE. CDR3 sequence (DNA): TGTGCCAGCAGCTTGGTAGGTGGGACAGGGACCTACGAGCAGTACCTC. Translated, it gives CASSLVGGTGTYEQYL.

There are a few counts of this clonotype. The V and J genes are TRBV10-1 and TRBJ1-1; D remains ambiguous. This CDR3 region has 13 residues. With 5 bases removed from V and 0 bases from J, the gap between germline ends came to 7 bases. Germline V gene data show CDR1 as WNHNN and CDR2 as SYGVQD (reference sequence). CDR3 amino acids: CASSFSLNTEAFF. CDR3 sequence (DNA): TGCGCCAGCAGTTTTTCATTGAACACTGAAGCTTTCTTT.

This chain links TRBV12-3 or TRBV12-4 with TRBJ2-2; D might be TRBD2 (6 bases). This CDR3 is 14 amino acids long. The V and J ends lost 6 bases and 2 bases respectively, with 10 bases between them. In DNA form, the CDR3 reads TGTGCCAGCAGCTACGGGACTAACACCGGGGAGCTGTTTTTT. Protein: CASSYGTNTGELFF.

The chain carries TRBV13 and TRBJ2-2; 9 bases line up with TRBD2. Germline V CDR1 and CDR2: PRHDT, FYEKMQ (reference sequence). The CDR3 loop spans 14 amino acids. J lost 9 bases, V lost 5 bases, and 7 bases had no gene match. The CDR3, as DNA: TGTGCCAGCAGCCGGGGACTAGCCGGGAGGGAGCTGTTTTTT. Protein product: CASSRGLAGRELFF.

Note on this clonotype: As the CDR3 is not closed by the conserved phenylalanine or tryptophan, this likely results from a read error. The CDR3 DNA reads as TGCGCCAGCAGCTCGGAGGCGGGGGCTAACTATGGCTACACCATC. Translating gives CASSSEAGANYGYTI. This chain links TRBV5-1 with TRBJ1-2, with D maybe TRBD1 (5 bases). Germline CDR1 SGHRS, CDR2 YFSETQ. The CDR3 contains 15 residues. Trimming cost V 3 bases and J 0 bases, with 12 bases left between them.